The present T cell receptor beta chain was sequenced within a study of T cell repertoires in ileal Crohn's disease. Overall study: At surgery, more than 30% of patients smoked, with median disease duration 7.9 years.

Libraries were prepared by immunoSEQ multiplex PCR; TCRdb keeps only in-frame clonotypes and omits some of them. The repertoire holds nearly 11,000 clones, with approximately 77% as singletons. Note on this clone: The antigen remains unidentified.

Broader study findings: Clonality above 26.8% at surgery always came with endoscopic recurrence. Clonal expansions were more frequent in active smokers than non-smokers at surgery. Endoscopy was done a median approximately seven months after surgery.

The time point denotes: neoterminal ileum biopsy at postoperative endoscopy, about 6 months after surgery. Germline V gives CDR1 SQVTM, CDR2 ANQGSEA. V trimming: 8 bases; J trimming: 1 base; junction bases outside the gene matches: 4. CDR3 length equals 12 residues. Sequencing was performed on ileal tissue. This chain uses TRBV29-1 with TRBJ2-7; 8 bases line up with TRBD1. This sequence was found in an adult with Crohn's disease. The CDR3 region has the DNA TGCAGCACCCGGACAGGGTCCTACGAGCAGTACTTC. Translating gives CSTRTGSYEQYF.